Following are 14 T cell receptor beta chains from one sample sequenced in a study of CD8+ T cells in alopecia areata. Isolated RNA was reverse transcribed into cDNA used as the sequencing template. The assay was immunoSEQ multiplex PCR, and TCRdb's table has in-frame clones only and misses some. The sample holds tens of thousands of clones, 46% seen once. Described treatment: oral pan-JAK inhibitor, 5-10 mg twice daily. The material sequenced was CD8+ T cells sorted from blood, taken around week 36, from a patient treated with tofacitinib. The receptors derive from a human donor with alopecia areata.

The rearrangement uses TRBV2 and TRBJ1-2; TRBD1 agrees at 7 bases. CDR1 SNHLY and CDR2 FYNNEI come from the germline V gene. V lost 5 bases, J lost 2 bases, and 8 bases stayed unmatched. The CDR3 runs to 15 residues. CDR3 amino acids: CASSPSGTANYGYTF. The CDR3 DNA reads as TGTGCCAGCAGTCCCTCCGGGACAGCAAACTATGGCTACACCTTC.

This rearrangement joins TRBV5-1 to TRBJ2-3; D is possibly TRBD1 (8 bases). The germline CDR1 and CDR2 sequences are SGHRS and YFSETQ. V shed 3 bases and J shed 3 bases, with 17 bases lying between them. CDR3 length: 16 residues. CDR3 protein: CASSSRQGRETDTQYF. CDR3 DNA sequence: TGCGCCAGCAGCTCTCGACAGGGGCGGGAGACAGATACGCAGTATTTT.

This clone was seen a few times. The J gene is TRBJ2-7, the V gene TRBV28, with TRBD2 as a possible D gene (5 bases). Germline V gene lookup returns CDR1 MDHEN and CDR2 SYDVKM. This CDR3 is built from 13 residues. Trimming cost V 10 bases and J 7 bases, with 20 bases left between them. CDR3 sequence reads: CATTLRARLEQYF. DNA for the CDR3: TGTGCCACCACCCTGCGGGCCCGCCTGGAGCAGTACTTC.

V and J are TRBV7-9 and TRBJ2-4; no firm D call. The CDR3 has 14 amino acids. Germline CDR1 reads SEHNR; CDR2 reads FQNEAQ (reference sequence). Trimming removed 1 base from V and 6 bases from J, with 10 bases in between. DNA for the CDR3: TGTGCCAGCAGCTTAGGGGGTAGTGGAAACATTCAGTACTTC. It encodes CASSLGGSGNIQYF.

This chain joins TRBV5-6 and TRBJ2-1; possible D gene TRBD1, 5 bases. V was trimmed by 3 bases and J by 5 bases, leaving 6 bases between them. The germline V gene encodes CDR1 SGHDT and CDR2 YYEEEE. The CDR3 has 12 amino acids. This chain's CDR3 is CASSSQDNEQFF. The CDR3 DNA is TGTGCCAGCAGCTCACAGGACAATGAGCAGTTCTTC.

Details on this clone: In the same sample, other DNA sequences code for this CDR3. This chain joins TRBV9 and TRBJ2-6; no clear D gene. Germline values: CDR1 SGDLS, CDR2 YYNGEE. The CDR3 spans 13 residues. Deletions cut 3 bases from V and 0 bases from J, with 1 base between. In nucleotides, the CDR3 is TGTGCCAGCAGCGACTCTGGGGCCAACGTCCTGACTTTC. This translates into CASSDSGANVLTF.

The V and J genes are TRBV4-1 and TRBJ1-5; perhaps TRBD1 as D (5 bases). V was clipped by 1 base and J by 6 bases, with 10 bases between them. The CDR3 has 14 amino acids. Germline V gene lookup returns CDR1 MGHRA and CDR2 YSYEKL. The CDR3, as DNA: TGCGCCAGCAGCCAAGTCCAAGGGACTCAGCCCCAGCATTTT. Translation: CASSQVQGTQPQHF.

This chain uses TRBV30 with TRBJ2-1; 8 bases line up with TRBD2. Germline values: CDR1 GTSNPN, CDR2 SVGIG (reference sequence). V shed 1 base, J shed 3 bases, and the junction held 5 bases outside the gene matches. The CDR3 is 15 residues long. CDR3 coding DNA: TGTGCCTGGAGTGGCTATAGCGGGAACTACAATGAGCAGTTCTTC. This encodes CAWSGYSGNYNEQFF.

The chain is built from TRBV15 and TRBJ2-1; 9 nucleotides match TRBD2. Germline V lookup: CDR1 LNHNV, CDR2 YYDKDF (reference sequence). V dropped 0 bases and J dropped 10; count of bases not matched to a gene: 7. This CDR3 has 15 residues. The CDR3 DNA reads TGTGCCACCAGCAGAGATGGGACTAGCTCGGGGGAGCAGTTCTTC. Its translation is CATSRDGTSSGEQFF.

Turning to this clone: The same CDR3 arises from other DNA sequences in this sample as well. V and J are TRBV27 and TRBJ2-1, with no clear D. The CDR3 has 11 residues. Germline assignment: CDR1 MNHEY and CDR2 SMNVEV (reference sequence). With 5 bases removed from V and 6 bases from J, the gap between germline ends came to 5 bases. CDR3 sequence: CASSLGNEQFF. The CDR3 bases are TGTGCCAGCAGTCTCGGCAATGAGCAGTTCTTC.

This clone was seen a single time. CDR3 nucleotides: TGTGCCACCAGCACCGCGGGGAGAAGCACAGATACGCAGTATTTT. Amino acids: CATSTAGRSTDTQYF. The gene calls are TRBV15 and TRBJ2-3; TRBD2 might be the D (6 bases). Germline lookup yields CDR1 LNHNV and CDR2 YYDKDF (reference sequence). The CDR3 loop spans 15 amino acids. The V end lost 4 bases, the J end lost 0 bases, and 11 bases lay between the germline ends.

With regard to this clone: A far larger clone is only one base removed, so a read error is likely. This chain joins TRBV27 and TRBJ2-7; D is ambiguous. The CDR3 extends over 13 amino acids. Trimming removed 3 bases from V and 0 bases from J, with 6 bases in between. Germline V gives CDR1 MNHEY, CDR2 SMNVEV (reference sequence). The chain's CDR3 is CASSFASSYEQYF. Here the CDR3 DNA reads TGTGCCAGCAGTTTTGCCAGCTCCTACGAGCAGTACTTC.

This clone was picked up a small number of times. The DNA for the CDR3 is TGCAGCGTCGCCGGGGGCTCGGCGGGGGATACGCAGTATTTT. Amino acid sequence: CSVAGGSAGDTQYF. The V and J genes are TRBV29-1 and TRBJ2-3; D is tentatively TRBD1 or TRBD2 (6 bases each). Germline V gene sequence: CDR1 SQVTM, CDR2 ANQGSEA. Between the trimmed V and J ends, which lost 6 bases and 6 bases, there was a span of 19 bases. The CDR3 is 14 residues long.

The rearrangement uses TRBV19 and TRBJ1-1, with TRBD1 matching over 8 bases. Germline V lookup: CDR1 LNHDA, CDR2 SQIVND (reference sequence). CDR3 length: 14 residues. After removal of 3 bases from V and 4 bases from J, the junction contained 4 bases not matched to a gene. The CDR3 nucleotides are TGTGCCAGTAGTATGGGGACAGGTACCACTGAAGCTTTCTTT. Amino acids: CASSMGTGTTEAFF.